These 8 T cell receptor beta chains came from one sample sequenced in a study of CD8+ T cells in alopecia areata. cDNA serving as the sequencing template came from extracted, reverse transcribed RNA. Sequencing was performed with immunoSEQ multiplex PCR; in TCRdb, only in-frame clones are kept and a portion is missing. The sample includes approximately 100,000 clones, approximately 84% seen only once; the top ten take around 10%. Indicated treatment: oral pan-JAK inhibitor, 5-10 mg twice daily. The material was CD8+ T cells sorted from blood, obtained around week 34, from a patient treated with tofacitinib. The receptors stem from a human donor with alopecia areata.

This rearrangement joins TRBV7-9 to TRBJ1-2, with TRBD1 matching 7 bases. From germline, CDR1 is SEHNR and CDR2 FQNEAQ (reference sequence). V lost 0 bases, J lost 8 bases, and 9 bases stayed unmatched. CDR3 length: 15 amino acids. CDR3 residues: CASSLAYNTGEGYTF. In nucleotides, the CDR3 is TGTGCCAGCAGCTTAGCTTATAACACAGGGGAAGGCTACACCTTC.

Here the CDR3 reads CASSLNSWTHGEQYF. The CDR3 bases are TGTGCCAGCAGCTTAAACTCTTGGACCCACGGGGAGCAGTACTTC. This chain uses TRBV11-1 with TRBJ2-7; D call uncertain. The CDR3 consists of 15 residues. Deletions cut 2 bases from V and 7 bases from J, with 18 bases between. Germline CDR1 SGHAT, CDR2 FQDESV (reference sequence).

This sequence joins TRBV29-1 and TRBJ2-5, with TRBD1 identical over 7 bases. This CDR3 contains 14 residues. From germline, CDR1 is SQVTM and CDR2 ANQGSEA. Trimming cost V 0 bases and J 11 bases; bases outside gene matches: 12. CDR3 DNA sequence: TGCAGCGTTGAAGATCGAAACAGGGGATGGGAGCAGTACTTC. Translating gives CSVEDRNRGWEQYF.

The V and J genes are TRBV4-1 and TRBJ1-2, with a weak D call TRBD1 (5 bases). V lost 0 bases to trimming and J lost 2 bases, with 13 bases between them. The CDR3 runs to 16 residues. Germline lookup yields CDR1 MGHRA and CDR2 YSYEKL. The CDR3 coding sequence is TGCGCCAGCAGCCAAGAACCTCAGGGAATAAACTATGGCTACACCTTC. Amino acids: CASSQEPQGINYGYTF.

The chain is built from TRBV7-9 and TRBJ2-7; no clear D. The CDR3 extends over 14 amino acids. V shed 1 base and J shed 2 bases, with 9 bases lying between them. The germline V gene has CDR1 SEHNR and CDR2 FQNEAQ (reference sequence). DNA for the CDR3: TGTGCCAGCAGCTTAGACGCGGCACCCTACGAGCAGTACTTC. It translates to CASSLDAAPYEQYF.

V and J are TRBV4-1 and TRBJ1-1, with a weak D call TRBD1 (5 bases). The CDR3 sequence is 13 residues long. V dropped 0 bases and J dropped 12 bases, with 14 bases sitting between them. Germline values: CDR1 MGHRA, CDR2 YSYEKL. The CDR3, as DNA: TGCGCCAGCAGCCAAGAATTTGGGGGAGAAACTTTCTTT. Translating it yields CASSQEFGGETFF.

The V call is TRBV4-1, the J call TRBJ2-5; possible D gene TRBD2, 5 bases. There are 15 residues in the CDR3. Trimming stripped 4 bases from V and 2 bases from J, with 14 bases between. CDR1 and CDR2 (germline): MGHRA, YSYEKL. CDR3 DNA: TGCGCCAGCAGCCGACCCGGTGAGGGTCAAGAGACCCAGTACTTC. Protein: CASSRPGEGQETQYF.

This sequence joins TRBV13 and TRBJ2-7; the D call may be TRBD1 or TRBD2 (5 bases each). Germline V gives CDR1 PRHDT, CDR2 FYEKMQ (reference sequence). The CDR3 sequence is 14 residues long. V was shortened by 3 bases and J by 1 base, with 10 bases between the two germline ends. This chain's CDR3 is CASSFGTESYEQYF. In DNA, the CDR3 is TGTGCCAGCAGCTTCGGGACGGAATCCTACGAGCAGTACTTC.